This TCR beta chain derives from a study of T cell responses to AZD1222 COVID-19 vaccine. Study observations and caveats: Females outnumbered males among donors, who were mostly white British; clonal diversity was possibly underestimated.

V lost 6 bases and J 7 bases, leaving 12 bases between the germline ends. The CDR3 contains 12 residues. CDR1 is LGHDT, CDR2 YNNKEL, per germline (reference sequence). As regards this clone: Its cognate antigen is unknown.

Clones were sequenced by immunoSEQ multiplex PCR, and TCRdb holds only the in-frame ones, with some missing. The table has 75,000 to 90,000 clones, approximately 85% seen once. The J gene is TRBJ1-2, the V gene TRBV3-1 (or the pseudogene TRBV3-2); tentatively, D is TRBD1 (5 bases). This material consisted of peripheral blood, taken on day 0 of AZD1222 vaccination. The sequence was collected from an adult in good health. The CDR3 spells CASSPAGGGYTF. In nucleotides, the CDR3 is TGTGCCAGCAGTCCGGCCGGGGGTGGCTACACCTTC.